These 22 T cell receptor beta chains were sequenced from one sample in a study of post-analysis software for immune sequencing data. General study points: The study found TRBV5-6, TRBV5-1 and TRBV20-1 among several TRBV segments more frequent in patients than controls.

Carried by the TCR beta cDNA libraries were unique molecular identifiers. A single record per CDR3 protein comes from TCRdb applying MiXCR to the PCR reads. The sample contains about 430,000 distinct CDR3 sequences, 35% to 45% of which appear only once. The antigens these receptors bind are not known. The specimen was blood. Every receptor here comes from a girl aged 2 to 10 with multiple sclerosis.

The V gene is TRBV28, the J gene TRBJ1-1; D is uncertain. There are 12 residues in the CDR3. Germline V gives CDR1 MDHEN, CDR2 SYDVKM. V lost 1 base to trimming and J lost 5 bases, with 5 bases between them. The CDR3 DNA reads TGTGCCAGCAGTTTATTAAAAACTGAAGCTTTCTTT. Encoded protein: CASSLLKTEAFF.

This chain's CDR3 is CASSSELQGIDYGYTF. The CDR3 nucleotides read TGTGCCAGCAGTTCCGAACTACAGGGTATTGACTATGGCTACACCTTC. V is TRBV28 and J is TRBJ1-2; D perhaps matches TRBD1 (6 bases). CDR3 size: 16 residues. V was cut by 4 bases and J by 3 bases, with 18 bases left in between. The V gene's germline CDR1 is MDHEN and CDR2 SYDVKM.

The chain has TRBV12-3 or TRBV12-4 and TRBJ2-3; D perhaps matches TRBD2 (5 bases). The V end lost 5 bases, the J end lost 3 bases, and 24 bases lay between the germline ends. The CDR3 is 18 residues long. CDR3 sequence: CASSPTRQSGPGTDTQYF. In DNA, the CDR3 is TGTGCCAGCAGTCCCACACGACAATCCGGCCCGGGGACAGATACGCAGTATTTT.

This clonotype was detected only a few times. The rearrangement links TRBV7-3 to TRBJ1-1, with 7 positions matching TRBD1. Germline-derived CDR1 and CDR2 are SGHTA and FQGTGA. The CDR3 has 17 residues. V lost 0 bases, J lost 0 bases, and 7 bases stayed unmatched. CDR3 nucleotides: TGTGCCAGCAGCTTAACCCGGGACAGTTCCATGAACACTGAAGCTTTCTTT. Its translation is CASSLTRDSSMNTEAFF.

This clonotype was picked up a small number of times. The chain employs TRBV7-2 and TRBJ2-1; 11 bases are a match to TRBD2. Germline V CDR1 and CDR2: SGHTA, FQGNSA. V lost 1 base to trimming and J lost 6 bases; unmatched junction nucleotides: 5. The CDR3 is 16 amino acids. The CDR3 sequence: CASSLGPSGRRNEQFF. For the CDR3, the DNA is TGTGCCAGCAGCTTAGGCCCTAGCGGGAGGCGCAATGAGCAGTTCTTC.

This clonotype has only a few counts. The chain joins TRBV24-1 to TRBJ2-1, with no clear D. Trimming left V 4 bases short and J 7 bases short, with 10 bases between. The CDR3 totals 13 residues. Germline CDR1 and CDR2: KGHDR and SFDVKD. For the CDR3, the DNA is TGTGCCACCAGTGAATCCGTGGGGAATGAGCAGTTCTTC. This encodes CATSESVGNEQFF.

This clonotype showed up just a few times. The chain uses TRBV15 and TRBJ1-1; 9 bases agree with TRBD1. V was pared by 0 bases and J by 3 bases, with 14 bases of the junction left unmatched. The CDR3 runs to 19 residues. Germline CDR1 is LNHNV and CDR2 is YYDKDF (reference sequence). CDR3 sequence reads: CATSRDPLGQGFRDTEAFF. The CDR3, as DNA: TGTGCCACCAGCAGAGATCCTCTCGGACAGGGGTTCCGGGACACTGAAGCTTTCTTT. The variable domain in full, completed from reference TRBV15 and TRBJ1-1, reads DAMVIQNPRYQVTQFGKPVTLSCSQTLNHNVMYWYQQKSSQAPKLLFHYYDKDFNNEADTPDNFQSRRPNTSFCFLDIRSPGLGDTAMYLCATSRDPLGQGFRDTEAFFGQGTRLTVV.

The rearrangement joins TRBV7-8 to TRBJ2-7; TRBD1 matches at 8 bases. The trim removed 5 bases at V and 4 bases at J, leaving 10 bases unmatched. The CDR3 spans 15 residues. Looked up from germline, CDR1 is SGHVS and CDR2 is FQNEAQ. CDR3 sequence: CASSLVRTGTYEQYF. CDR3 nucleotides: TGTGCCAGCAGCCTCGTTAGGACAGGGACTTACGAGCAGTACTTC.

Comment on this clonotype: Sequence at one end of the junction differs from germline and may be a read error. The V and J genes are TRBV28 and TRBJ2-1, with 7 bases that match TRBD1. The CDR3 length is 16 residues. CDR1 and CDR2 from the germline V gene are MDHEN and SYDVKM. In nucleotides, the CDR3 is TGTGCCAGCAGTCACCCCCCGGGACAGATTTACAATGAGCGGTTCTTC. The encoded protein is CASSHPPGQIYNERFF.

This chain joins TRBV7-6 and TRBJ1-1, with D unresolved. V shed 9 bases and J shed 2 bases, with 13 bases lying between them. CDR1 and CDR2 from the germline V gene are SGHVS and FNYEAQ. The CDR3 runs 13 residues. The CDR3 spells CASSSPLNTEAFF. The CDR3 DNA reads as TGTGCCAGTTCCAGCCCACTAAACACTGAAGCTTTCTTT. The full variable domain, with the rest looked up from reference TRBV7-6 and TRBJ1-1, is GAGVSQSPRYKVTKRGQDVALRCDPISGHVSLYWYRQALGQGPEFLTYFNYEAQQDKSGLPNDRFSAERPEGSISTLTIQRTEQRDSAMYRCASSSPLNTEAFFGQGTRLTVV.

The chain couples TRBV5-1 to TRBJ1-4; TRBD1 matches 12 bases. Germline V gives CDR1 SGHRS, CDR2 YFSETQ. This CDR3 region has 15 residues. V shed 4 bases and J 10 bases; nucleotides not matched to a gene: 8. This CDR3 is CASSPAGQGAGKLFF. As DNA, the CDR3 is TGCGCCAGCAGCCCCGCGGGACAGGGGGCTGGAAAACTGTTTTTT.

The chain has TRBV20-1 and TRBJ2-1, with D possibly being TRBD1 (6 bases). The V end was cut by 5 bases, the J end by 6 bases, with 17 bases between. The CDR3 contains 14 residues. Germline V gene lookup returns CDR1 DFQATT and CDR2 SNEGSKA (reference sequence). The CDR3 coding sequence is TGCAGTGCTTCTCAGGGGCCGGTAGGCAATGAGCAGTTCTTC. As protein: CSASQGPVGNEQFF.

The rearrangement links TRBV29-1 to TRBJ2-7; D is unclear. Germline values: CDR1 SQVTM, CDR2 ANQGSEA. V lost 4 bases to trimming and J lost 6 bases, with 7 bases between them. The CDR3 has 10 residues. The CDR3 loop is CSVGGSEQYF. As DNA, the CDR3 is TGCAGCGTTGGCGGCAGCGAGCAGTACTTC.

This clonotype was found once. The chain recombines TRBV7-2 with TRBJ2-3; possible D gene TRBD2, 7 bases. The CDR3 loop spans 17 amino acids. Germline lookup yields CDR1 SGHTA and CDR2 FQGNSA. The ends were cut back, 2 bases at V and 0 bases at J, with 15 bases in the middle. Here the CDR3 DNA reads TGTGCCAGCAGCTTAAAGAGGCGGGGGCGTAGCACAGATACGCAGTATTTT. It specifies CASSLKRRGRSTDTQYF.

The rearrangement joins TRBV5-1 to TRBJ2-1, with 7 bases identical to TRBD1. Germline CDR1 and CDR2: SGHRS and YFSETQ. V lost 5 bases, J lost 4 bases, and 9 bases stayed unmatched. The CDR3 consists of 15 residues. CDR3 DNA: TGCGCCAGCAGTCTCGACAGGGTGGGTTACAATGAGCAGTTCTTC. Its translation is CASSLDRVGYNEQFF.

V usage is TRBV20-1 and J usage is TRBJ2-3; possible D gene TRBD2, 6 bases. CDR3 length: 15 amino acids. Trimming removed 3 bases from V and 0 bases from J, with 13 bases in between. Germline loops: CDR1 DFQATT, CDR2 SNEGSKA (reference sequence). CDR3 loop: CSARVSGTSTDTQYF. The CDR3, as DNA: TGCAGTGCTAGGGTTAGCGGAACTAGCACAGATACGCAGTATTTT.

The rearrangement joins TRBV7-3 to TRBJ2-1, with 11 positions matching TRBD2. The V segment lost 0 bases and the J segment 9 bases; nucleotides outside the gene matches: 7. This CDR3 is 16 amino acids long. Germline CDR1 and CDR2: SGHTA and FQGTGA. CDR3 amino acids: CASSLTTSGILGEQFF. For the CDR3, the DNA is TGTGCCAGCAGCTTAACGACTAGCGGGATATTAGGTGAGCAGTTCTTC. The whole variable domain, filled in from reference TRBV7-3 and TRBJ2-1, reads GAGVSQTPSNKVTEKGKYVELRCDPISGHTALYWYRQSLGQGPEFLIYFQGTGAADDSGLPNDRFFAVRPEGSVSTLKIQRTERGDSAVYLCASSLTTSGILGEQFFGPGTRLTVL.

V usage is TRBV4-1 and J usage is TRBJ1-2; D gene ambiguous. V was pared by 4 bases and J by 4 bases, with 19 bases between. This CDR3 is built from 16 residues. The germline V gene encodes CDR1 MGHRA and CDR2 YSYEKL. This CDR3 is CASSPRSQVVGYGYTF. The CDR3, as DNA: TGCGCCAGCAGCCCCCGGTCCCAGGTCGTCGGCTATGGCTACACCTTC.

This chain uses TRBV19 with TRBJ1-5; 7 bases are shared with TRBD1. CDR3 size: 13 residues. The germline V gene has CDR1 LNHDA and CDR2 SQIVND (reference sequence). J was trimmed by 5 bases and V by 9 bases; bases with no gene match: 7. CDR3 DNA sequence: TGTGCCAGCACCACAGGGGAGGATCAGCCCCAGCATTTT. The encoded protein is CASTTGEDQPQHF.

The chain uses TRBV5-1 and TRBJ2-1; 7 nucleotides line up with TRBD1. This CDR3 spans 16 amino acids. Looked up from germline, CDR1 is SGHRS and CDR2 is YFSETQ. V shed 5 bases and J 4 bases; nucleotides not matched to a gene: 12. The CDR3 here is CASRDVGTEIYNEQFF. CDR3 bases: TGCGCCAGCAGGGACGTGGGGACAGAAATATACAATGAGCAGTTCTTC.

As concerns this clonotype: This may be a read error, as it is one base from a much larger clone. The CDR3 region has the DNA TGTGCCAGCAGCTCCTGGGACGGCAATGAGCAGTACTTC. It specifies CASSSWDGNEQYF. This chain joins TRBV7-3 and TRBJ2-7; D tentatively reads TRBD1 or TRBD2 (5 bases each). Germline loops: CDR1 SGHTA, CDR2 FQGTGA. The CDR3 totals 13 residues. V lost 4 bases to trimming and J lost 7 bases, with 14 bases between them.

The genes are TRBV7-9 and TRBJ1-1, with unresolved D. The germline gives CDR1 SEHNR, CDR2 FQNEAQ (reference sequence). This CDR3 is 17 amino acids long. Trimming took 5 bases from V and 1 from J, leaving 20 bases between them. CDR3 loop: CASSPHTQSLGNTEAFF. The DNA of the CDR3 is TGTGCCAGCAGCCCACACACACAAAGTCTAGGGAACACTGAAGCTTTCTTT.